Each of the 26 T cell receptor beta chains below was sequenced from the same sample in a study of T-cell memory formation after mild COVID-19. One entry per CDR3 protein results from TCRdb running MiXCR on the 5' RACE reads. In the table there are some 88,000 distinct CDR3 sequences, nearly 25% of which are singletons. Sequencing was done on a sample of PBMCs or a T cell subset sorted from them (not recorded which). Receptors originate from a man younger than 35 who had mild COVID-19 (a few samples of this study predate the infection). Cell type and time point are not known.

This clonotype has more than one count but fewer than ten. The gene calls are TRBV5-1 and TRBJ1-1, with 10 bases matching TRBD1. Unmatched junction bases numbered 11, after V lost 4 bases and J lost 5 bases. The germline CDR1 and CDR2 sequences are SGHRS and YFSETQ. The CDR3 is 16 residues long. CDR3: CASSPRDRGMWTEAFF. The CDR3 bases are TGCGCCAGCAGCCCCCGGGACAGGGGAATGTGGACTGAAGCTTTCTTT.

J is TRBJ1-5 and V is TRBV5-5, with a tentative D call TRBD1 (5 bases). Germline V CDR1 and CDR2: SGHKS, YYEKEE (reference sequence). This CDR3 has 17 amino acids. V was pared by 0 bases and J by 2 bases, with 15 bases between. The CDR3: CASSLAEGLIGNQPQHF. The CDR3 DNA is TGTGCCAGCAGCTTGGCTGAGGGGTTGATCGGCAATCAGCCCCAGCATTTT.

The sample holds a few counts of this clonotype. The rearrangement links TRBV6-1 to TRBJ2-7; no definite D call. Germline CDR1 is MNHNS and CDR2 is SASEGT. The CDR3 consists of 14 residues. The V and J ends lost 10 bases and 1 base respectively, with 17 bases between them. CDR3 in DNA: TGTGCCACCCTAGACTTTCCCCAATCCTACGAGCAGTACGTC. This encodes CATLDFPQSYEQYV.

The CDR3 here is CASSLGQNYGYTF. The CDR3 DNA sequence: TGTGCCAGCAGCCTGGGACAGAACTATGGCTACACCTTC. The gene calls are TRBV14 and TRBJ1-2, with 7 bases fitting TRBD1. After removal of 4 bases from V and 2 bases from J, the junction contained 1 base not matched to a gene. This CDR3 contains 13 residues. CDR1 and CDR2 from the germline V gene are SGHDN and FVKESK.

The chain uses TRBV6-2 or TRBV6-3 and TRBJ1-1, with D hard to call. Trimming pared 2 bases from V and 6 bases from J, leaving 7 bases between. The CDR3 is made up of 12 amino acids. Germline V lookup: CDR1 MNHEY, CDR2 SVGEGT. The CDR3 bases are TGTGCCAGCAGTTACCCGGGATCTGAAGCTTTCTTT. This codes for CASSYPGSEAFF.

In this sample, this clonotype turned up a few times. This CDR3 reads CASTRLGLDQPQHF. The CDR3 DNA follows: TGTGCCAGCACCCGACTAGGATTGGACCAGCCCCAGCATTTT. This rearrangement joins TRBV7-8 to TRBJ1-5, with D uncertain. In germline, CDR1 is SGHVS, CDR2 FQNEAQ. V dropped 7 bases and J dropped 7 bases, with 17 bases sitting between them. The CDR3 sequence is 14 residues long.

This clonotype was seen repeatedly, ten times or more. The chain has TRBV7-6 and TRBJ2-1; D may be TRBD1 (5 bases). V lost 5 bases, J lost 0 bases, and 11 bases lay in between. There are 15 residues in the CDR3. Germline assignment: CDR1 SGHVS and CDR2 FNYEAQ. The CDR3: CASSRTDNSYNEQFF. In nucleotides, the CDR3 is TGTGCCAGCAGCCGTACGGACAACTCCTACAATGAGCAGTTCTTC.

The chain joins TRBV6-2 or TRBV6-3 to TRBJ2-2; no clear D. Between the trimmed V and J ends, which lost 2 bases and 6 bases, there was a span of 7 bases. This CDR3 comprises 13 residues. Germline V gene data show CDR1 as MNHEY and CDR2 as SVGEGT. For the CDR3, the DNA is TGTGCCAGCAGTTACCGGCTGGCCGGGGAGCTGTTTTTT. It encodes CASSYRLAGELFF.

The CDR3 spells CSARRTESSGNTIYF. CDR3 nucleotides: TGCAGTGCGCGTCGGACGGAGAGCTCTGGAAACACCATATATTTT. This rearrangement joins TRBV20-1 to TRBJ1-3; D uncertain. The germline V and J ends were trimmed by 6 bases and 0 bases, with 15 bases remaining between them. The CDR3 sequence is 15 residues long. The germline V gene has CDR1 DFQATT and CDR2 SNEGSKA (reference sequence).

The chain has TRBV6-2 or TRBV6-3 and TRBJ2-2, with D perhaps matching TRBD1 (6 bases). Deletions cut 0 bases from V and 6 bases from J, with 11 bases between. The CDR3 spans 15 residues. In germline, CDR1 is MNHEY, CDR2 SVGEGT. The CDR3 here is CASSYSIPGAGELFF. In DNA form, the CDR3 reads TGTGCCAGCAGTTACTCGATACCAGGGGCCGGGGAGCTGTTTTTT.

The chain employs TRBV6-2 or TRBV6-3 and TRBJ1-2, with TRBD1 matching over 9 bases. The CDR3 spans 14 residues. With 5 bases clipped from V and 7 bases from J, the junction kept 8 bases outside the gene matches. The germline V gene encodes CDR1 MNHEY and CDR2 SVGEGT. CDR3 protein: CASSPGTGLFGYTF. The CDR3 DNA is TGTGCCAGCAGTCCCGGGACAGGGCTTTTTGGCTACACCTTC.

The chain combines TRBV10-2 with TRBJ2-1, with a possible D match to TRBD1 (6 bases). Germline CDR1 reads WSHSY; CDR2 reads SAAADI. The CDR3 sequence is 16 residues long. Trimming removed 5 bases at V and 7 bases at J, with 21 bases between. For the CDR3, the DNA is TGCGCCAGCAGTTCCCCCGTGGGGGCCGAGAGGAATGAGCAGTTCTTC. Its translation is CASSSPVGAERNEQFF.

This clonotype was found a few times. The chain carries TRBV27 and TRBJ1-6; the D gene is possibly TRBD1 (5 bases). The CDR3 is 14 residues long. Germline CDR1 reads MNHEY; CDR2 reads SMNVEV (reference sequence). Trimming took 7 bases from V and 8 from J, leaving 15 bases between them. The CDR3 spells CASTSRVWDSPLHF. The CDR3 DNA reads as TGTGCCAGCACCTCCAGGGTATGGGATTCACCCCTCCACTTT.

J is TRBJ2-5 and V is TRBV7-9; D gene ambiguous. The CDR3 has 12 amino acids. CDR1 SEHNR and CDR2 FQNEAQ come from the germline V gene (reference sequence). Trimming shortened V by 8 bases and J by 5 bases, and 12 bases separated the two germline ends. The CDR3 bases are TGTGCCAGCGATCCCCTGGGTGAGACCCAGTACTTC. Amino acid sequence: CASDPLGETQYF.

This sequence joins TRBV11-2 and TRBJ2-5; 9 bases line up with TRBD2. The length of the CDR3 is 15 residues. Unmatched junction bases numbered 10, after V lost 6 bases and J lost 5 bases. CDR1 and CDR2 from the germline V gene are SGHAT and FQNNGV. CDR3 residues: CASRFSGGTGETQYF. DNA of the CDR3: TGTGCCAGCAGATTTAGCGGGGGCACGGGGGAGACCCAGTACTTC.

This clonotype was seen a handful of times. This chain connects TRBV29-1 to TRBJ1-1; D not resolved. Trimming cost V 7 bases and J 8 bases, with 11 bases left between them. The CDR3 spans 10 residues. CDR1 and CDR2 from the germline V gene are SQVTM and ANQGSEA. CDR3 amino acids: CSAGPTEAFF. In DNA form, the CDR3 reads TGCAGCGCTGGGCCGACAGAAGCTTTCTTT.

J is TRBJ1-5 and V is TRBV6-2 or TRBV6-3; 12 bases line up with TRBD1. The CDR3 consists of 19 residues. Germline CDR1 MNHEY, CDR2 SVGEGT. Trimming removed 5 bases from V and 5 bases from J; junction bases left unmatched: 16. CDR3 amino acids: CASSESSGTGGRRDQPQHF. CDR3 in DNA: TGTGCCAGCAGTGAATCATCCGGGACAGGGGGCCGTCGTGATCAGCCCCAGCATTTT.

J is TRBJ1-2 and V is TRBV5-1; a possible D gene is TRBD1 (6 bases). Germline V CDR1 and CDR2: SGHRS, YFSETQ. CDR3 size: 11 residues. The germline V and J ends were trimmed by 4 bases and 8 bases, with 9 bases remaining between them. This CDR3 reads CASSLGQGYTF. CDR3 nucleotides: TGCGCCAGCAGCCTCGGACAGGGCTACACCTTC. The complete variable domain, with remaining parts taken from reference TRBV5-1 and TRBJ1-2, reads KAGVTQTPRYLIKTRGQQVTLSCSPISGHRSVSWYQQTPGQGLQFLFEYFSETQRNKGNFPGRFSGRQFSNSRSEMNVSTLELGDSALYLCASSLGQGYTFGSGTRLTVV.

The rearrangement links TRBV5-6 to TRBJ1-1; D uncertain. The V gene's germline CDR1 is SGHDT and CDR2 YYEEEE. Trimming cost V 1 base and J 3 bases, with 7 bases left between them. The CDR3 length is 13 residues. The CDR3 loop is CASSLISDTEAFF. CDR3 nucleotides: TGTGCCAGCAGCTTGATCTCGGACACTGAAGCTTTCTTT.

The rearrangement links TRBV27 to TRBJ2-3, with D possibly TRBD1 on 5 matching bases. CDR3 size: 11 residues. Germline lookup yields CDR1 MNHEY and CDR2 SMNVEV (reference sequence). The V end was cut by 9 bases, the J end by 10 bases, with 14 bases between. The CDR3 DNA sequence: TGTGCCAGTAGCCAGGGTATCGCGCAGTATTTT. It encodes CASSQGIAQYF.

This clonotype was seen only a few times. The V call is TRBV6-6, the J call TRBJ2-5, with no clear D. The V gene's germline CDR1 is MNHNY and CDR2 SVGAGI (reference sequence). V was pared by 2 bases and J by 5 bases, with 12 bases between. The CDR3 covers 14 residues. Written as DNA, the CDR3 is TGTGCCAGCAGTTACGGGGTATTGGGGGAGACCCAGTACTTC. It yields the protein CASSYGVLGETQYF.

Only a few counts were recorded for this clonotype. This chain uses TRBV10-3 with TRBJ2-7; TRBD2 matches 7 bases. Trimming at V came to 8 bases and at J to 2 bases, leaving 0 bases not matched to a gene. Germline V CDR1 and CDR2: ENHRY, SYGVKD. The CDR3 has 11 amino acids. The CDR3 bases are TGTGCCATCGGGGGGGCCTACGAGCAGTACTTC. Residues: CAIGGAYEQYF.

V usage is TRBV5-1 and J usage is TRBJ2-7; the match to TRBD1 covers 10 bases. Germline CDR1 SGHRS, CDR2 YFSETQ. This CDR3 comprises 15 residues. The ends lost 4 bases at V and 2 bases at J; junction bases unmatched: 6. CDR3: CASSNPGQGAYEQYF. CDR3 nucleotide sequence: TGCGCCAGCAGCAACCCCGGACAGGGGGCCTACGAGCAGTACTTC.

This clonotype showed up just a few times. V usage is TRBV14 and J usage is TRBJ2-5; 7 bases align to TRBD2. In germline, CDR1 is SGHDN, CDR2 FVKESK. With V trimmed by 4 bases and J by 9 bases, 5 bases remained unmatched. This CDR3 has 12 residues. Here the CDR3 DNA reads TGTGCCAGCAGCCTACCAGCGGGGTCCCAGTACTTC. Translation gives CASSLPAGSQYF. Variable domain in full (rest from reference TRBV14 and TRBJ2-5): EAGVTQFPSHSVIEKGQTVTLRCDPISGHDNLYWYRRVMGKEIKFLLHFVKESKQDESGMPNNRFLAERTGGTYSTLKVQPAELEDSGVYFCASSLPAGSQYFGPGTRLLVL.

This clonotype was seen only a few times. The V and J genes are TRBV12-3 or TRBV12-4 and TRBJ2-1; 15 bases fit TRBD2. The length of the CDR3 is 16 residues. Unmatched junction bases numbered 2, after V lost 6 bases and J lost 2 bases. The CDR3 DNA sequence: TGTGCCAGCAGGGGACTAGCGGGGGGAACCTACAATGAGCAGTTCTTC. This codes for CASRGLAGGTYNEQFF.

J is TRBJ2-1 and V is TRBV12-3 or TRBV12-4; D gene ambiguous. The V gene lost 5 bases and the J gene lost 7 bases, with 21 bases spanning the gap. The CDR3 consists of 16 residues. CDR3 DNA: TGTGCCAGCAGTGACCCGGACCCACCCACCTTAAATGAGCAGTTCTTC. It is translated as CASSDPDPPTLNEQFF.